One sample yielded the 3 T cell receptor beta chains listed below, sequenced in a study of T cells after yellow fever vaccination. Each CDR3 protein gets one entry after TCRdb re-called the 5' RACE reads with MiXCR. The data show 600,000 to 750,000 distinct CDR3 sequences, with over 9% seen just once and 14% to 15% held by the top ten. Source: PBMCs, taken on the day of the yellow fever booster vaccination. These receptors came from a man in his thirties or forties who received the YFV17D yellow fever vaccine.

This clonotype was found a few times. This sequence joins TRBV6-1 and TRBJ2-3, with TRBD2 matching 11 bases. The CDR3 loop spans 16 amino acids. The V gene's germline CDR1 is MNHNS and CDR2 SASEGT. J was trimmed by 2 bases and V by 5 bases; bases with no gene match: 6. CDR3 DNA: TGTGCCAGCAGTAAGACTAGCGGGATTAACACAGATACGCAGTATTTT. Encoded protein: CASSKTSGINTDTQYF.

This clonotype was detected a few times. The chain carries TRBV11-2 and TRBJ2-7; a weak D match, TRBD1 (6 bases). The germline gives CDR1 SGHAT, CDR2 FQNNGV. Trimming took off 3 bases at V and 7 bases at J, with 7 bases between the two ends. The CDR3 is made up of 11 amino acids. The DNA for the CDR3 is TGTGCCAGCAGCTTCGGGACAGAGCAGTACTTC. It translates to CASSFGTEQYF.

The chain has TRBV21-1 and TRBJ2-7; the table assigns TRBD1, which was not confirmed against the DNA. TRBV21-1 is a recognized pseudogene. CDR3 length: 11 residues. The CDR3 region has the DNA TGTGCCAGCAGGAACCAGGGAGAGCAGTACTTC. This encodes CASRNQGEQYF.